The source of this T cell receptor (beta chain) is a study of CD8 T cells in Susac syndrome. This CDR3 comprises 14 residues. V was clipped by 0 bases and J by 0 bases, with 6 bases between them. Germline CDR1 and CDR2: LNHNV and YYDKDF (reference sequence). It was with random hexamers that 0.5 to 1 ug RNA was reverse transcribed. In TCRdb, the immunoSEQ multiplex PCR reads were re-called with MiXCR into one record per CDR3 protein. There are about 300,000 distinct CDR3 sequences in the sample; 75% to 85% occur only once, and 0.21% lies in the top ten. This clonotype was seen once. Antigen unknown. Sequencing of TCR beta covered CD8+ and CD4+ T cells obtained from blood. TEMRA cells were FACS-enriched, and CD8+ and CD4+ T cells were isolated negatively. Study-wide results and caveats: The study acknowledged a relatively small number of individuals in its TCR sequencing and HLA analysis.

The sample consisted of CD8+ T cells from PBMCs. The chain links TRBV15 to TRBJ2-7; D not certain. The TCR sequence derives from a human donor with multiple sclerosis. The CDR3 region is CATSRDHSSYEQYF. The DNA of the CDR3 is TGTGCCACCAGCAGAGATCACAGCTCCTACGAGCAGTACTTC.